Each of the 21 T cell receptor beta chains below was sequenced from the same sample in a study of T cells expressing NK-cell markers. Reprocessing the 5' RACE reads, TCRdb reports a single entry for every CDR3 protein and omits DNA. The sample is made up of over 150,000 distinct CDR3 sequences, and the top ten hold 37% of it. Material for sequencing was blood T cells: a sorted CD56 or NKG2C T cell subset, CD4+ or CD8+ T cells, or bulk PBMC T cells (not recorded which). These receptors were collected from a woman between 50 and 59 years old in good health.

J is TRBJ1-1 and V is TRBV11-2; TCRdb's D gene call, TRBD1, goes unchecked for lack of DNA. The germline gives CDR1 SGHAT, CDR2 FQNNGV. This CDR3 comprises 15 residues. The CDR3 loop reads CASSSDSTFDTEAFF. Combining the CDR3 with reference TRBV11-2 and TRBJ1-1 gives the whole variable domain EAGVAQSPRYKIIEKRQSVAFWCNPISGHATLYWYQQILGQGPKLLIQFQNNGVVDDSQLPKDRFSAERLKGVDSTLKIQPAKLEDSAVYLCASSSDSTFDTEAFFGQGTRLTVV.

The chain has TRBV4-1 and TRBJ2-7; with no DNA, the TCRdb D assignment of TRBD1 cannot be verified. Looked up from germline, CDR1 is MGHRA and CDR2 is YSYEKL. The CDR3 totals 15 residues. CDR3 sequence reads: CASSQVSGNVFEQYF.

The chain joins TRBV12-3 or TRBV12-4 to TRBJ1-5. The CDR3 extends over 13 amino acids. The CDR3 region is CASSLPMGQPQHF.

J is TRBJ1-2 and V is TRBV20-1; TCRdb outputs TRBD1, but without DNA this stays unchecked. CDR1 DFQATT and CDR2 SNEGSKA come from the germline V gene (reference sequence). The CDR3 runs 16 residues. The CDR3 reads CSARDFSSGQGSGYTF.

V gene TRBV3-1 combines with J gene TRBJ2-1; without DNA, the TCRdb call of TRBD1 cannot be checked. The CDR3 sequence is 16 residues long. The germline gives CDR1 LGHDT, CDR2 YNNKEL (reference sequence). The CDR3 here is CASTSGGQGAYNEQFF.

CDR3 residues: CASSSISEGLAGINTGELFF. V usage is TRBV11-3 and J usage is TRBJ2-2; the TRBD2 assignment by TCRdb is unverifiable without DNA. Germline CDR1 reads SGHNT; CDR2 reads YENEEA. This CDR3 is built from 20 residues.

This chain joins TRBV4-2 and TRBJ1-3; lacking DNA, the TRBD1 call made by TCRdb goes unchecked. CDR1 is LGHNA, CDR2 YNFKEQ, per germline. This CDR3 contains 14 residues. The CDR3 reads CASSQAGGRNTIYF.

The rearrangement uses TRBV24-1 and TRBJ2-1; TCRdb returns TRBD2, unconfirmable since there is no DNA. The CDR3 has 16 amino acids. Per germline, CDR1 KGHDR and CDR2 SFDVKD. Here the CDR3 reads CATSEWTSGTYNEQFF.

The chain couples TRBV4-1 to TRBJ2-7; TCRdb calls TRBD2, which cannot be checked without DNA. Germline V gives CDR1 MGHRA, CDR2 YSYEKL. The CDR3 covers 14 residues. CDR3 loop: CASSQVGDSRPRDF.

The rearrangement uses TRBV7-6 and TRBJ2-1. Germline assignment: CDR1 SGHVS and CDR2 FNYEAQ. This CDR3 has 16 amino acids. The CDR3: CASSLASELSYNEQFF.

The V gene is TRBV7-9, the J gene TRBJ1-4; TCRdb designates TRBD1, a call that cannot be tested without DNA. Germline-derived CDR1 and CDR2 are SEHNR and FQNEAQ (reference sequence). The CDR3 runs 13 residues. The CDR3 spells CASSPGGNEKLFF.

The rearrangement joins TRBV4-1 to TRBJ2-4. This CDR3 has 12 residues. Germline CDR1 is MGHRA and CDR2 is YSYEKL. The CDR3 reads CASSQAGNIQYF.

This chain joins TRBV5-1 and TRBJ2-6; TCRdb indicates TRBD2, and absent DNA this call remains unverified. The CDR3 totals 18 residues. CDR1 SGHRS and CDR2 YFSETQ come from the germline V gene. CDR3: CASSFLGGGPTGANVLTF. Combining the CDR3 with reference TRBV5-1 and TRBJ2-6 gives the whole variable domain KAGVTQTPRYLIKTRGQQVTLSCSPISGHRSVSWYQQTPGQGLQFLFEYFSETQRNKGNFPGRFSGRQFSNSRSEMNVSTLELGDSALYLCASSFLGGGPTGANVLTFGAGSRLTVL.

CDR3 protein: CASSYAAAGTQYF. The chain combines TRBV6-5 with TRBJ2-3; TCRdb gives TRBD2 as the D gene, but with no DNA this cannot be confirmed. Germline V gene data show CDR1 as MNHEY and CDR2 as SVGAGI. The CDR3 has 13 residues.

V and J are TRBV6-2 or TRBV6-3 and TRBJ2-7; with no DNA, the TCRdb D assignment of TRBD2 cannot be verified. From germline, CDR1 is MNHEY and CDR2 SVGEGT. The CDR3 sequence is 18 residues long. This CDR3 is CASSYEWLAGAWSYEQYF.

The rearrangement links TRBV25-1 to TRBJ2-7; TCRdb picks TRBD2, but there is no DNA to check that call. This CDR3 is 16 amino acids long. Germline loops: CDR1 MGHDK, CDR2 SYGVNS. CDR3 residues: CASSEGVLAGKVEQYF.

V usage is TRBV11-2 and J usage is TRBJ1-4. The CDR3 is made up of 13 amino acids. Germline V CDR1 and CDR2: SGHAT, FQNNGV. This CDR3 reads CASVRRGGEKLFF.

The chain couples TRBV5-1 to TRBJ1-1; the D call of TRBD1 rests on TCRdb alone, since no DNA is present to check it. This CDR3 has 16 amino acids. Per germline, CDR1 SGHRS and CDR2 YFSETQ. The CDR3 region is CASGPTGGAENTEAFF.

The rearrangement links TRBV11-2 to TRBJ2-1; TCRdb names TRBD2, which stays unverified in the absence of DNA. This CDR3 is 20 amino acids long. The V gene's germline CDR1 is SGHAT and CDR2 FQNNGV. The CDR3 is CASSSPRREIWPSSYNEQFF.

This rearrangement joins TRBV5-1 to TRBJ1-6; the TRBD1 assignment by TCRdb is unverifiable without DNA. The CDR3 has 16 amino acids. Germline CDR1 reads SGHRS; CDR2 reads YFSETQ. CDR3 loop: CASSWDPGEYNSPLHF.

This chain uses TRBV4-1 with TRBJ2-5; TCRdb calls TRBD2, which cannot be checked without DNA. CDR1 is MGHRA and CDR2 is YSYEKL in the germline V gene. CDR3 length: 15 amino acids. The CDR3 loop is CASSPDDGGEKTQYF.